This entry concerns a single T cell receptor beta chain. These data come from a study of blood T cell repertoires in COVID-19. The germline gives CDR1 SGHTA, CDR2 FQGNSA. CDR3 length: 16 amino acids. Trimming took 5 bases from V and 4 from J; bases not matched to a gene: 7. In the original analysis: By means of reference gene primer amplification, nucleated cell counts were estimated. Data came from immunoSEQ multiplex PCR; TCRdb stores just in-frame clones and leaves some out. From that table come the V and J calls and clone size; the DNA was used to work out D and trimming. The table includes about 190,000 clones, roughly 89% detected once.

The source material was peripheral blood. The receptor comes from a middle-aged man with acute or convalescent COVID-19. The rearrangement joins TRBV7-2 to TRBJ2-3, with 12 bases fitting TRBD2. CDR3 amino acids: CASSLRLAGASDTQYF. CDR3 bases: TGTGCCAGCAGCCTCCGACTAGCGGGGGCTTCAGATACGCAGTATTTT.